Below, 7 T cell receptor beta chains from the same sample are listed, as sequenced in a study of blood T cell repertoires in COVID-19. Some clones are missing from TCRdb's copy, which holds only in-frame ones; the method was immunoSEQ multiplex PCR. The sample shows about 150,000 clones, around 88% of them seen only once. The sequencing sample was made of peripheral blood. All receptors come from a human donor in a cohort sampled during active COVID-19.

The chain couples TRBV7-2 to TRBJ2-7; maybe TRBD2 (5 bases). CDR1 and CDR2 from the germline V gene are SGHTA and FQGNSA. CDR3 length: 14 amino acids. V was shortened by 2 bases and J by 1 base, with 9 bases between the two germline ends. The CDR3 here is CASSLNRDSYEQYF. The DNA of the CDR3 is TGTGCCAGCAGCTTAAACCGGGATTCCTACGAGCAGTACTTC.

The chain links TRBV5-1 to TRBJ2-7; D remains ambiguous. The germline V gene has CDR1 SGHRS and CDR2 YFSETQ. Trimming removed 1 base from V and 2 bases from J, with 4 bases in between. The CDR3 runs 12 residues. This CDR3 is CASSLSAYEQYF. CDR3 coding DNA: TGCGCCAGCAGCTTGTCAGCCTACGAGCAGTACTTC.

The chain combines TRBV7-9 with TRBJ2-7; possibly TRBD1 for D (5 bases). The germline gives CDR1 SEHNR, CDR2 FQNEAQ (reference sequence). This CDR3 is 12 amino acids long. The germline V and J ends were trimmed by 4 bases and 7 bases, with 11 bases remaining between them. CDR3: CASSWARDEQYF. CDR3 sequence (DNA): TGTGCCAGCAGCTGGGCCAGGGATGAGCAGTACTTC. The entire variable domain, with the rest obtained from reference TRBV7-9 and TRBJ2-7, is as follows: DTGVSQNPRHKITKRGQNVTFRCDPISEHNRLYWYRQTLGQGPEFLTYFQNEAQLEKSRLLSDRFSAERPKGSFSTLEIQRTEQGDSAMYLCASSWARDEQYFGPGTRLTVT.

The V gene is TRBV24-1, the J gene TRBJ2-2; TRBD2 aligns across 10 bases. Germline V CDR1 and CDR2: KGHDR, SFDVKD. The CDR3 contains 15 residues. J gave up 1 base and V 7 bases, and 2 bases lay outside the gene matches. The chain's CDR3 is CATSRTSGNTGELFF. The CDR3 DNA reads as TGTGCCACCAGCCGGACTAGCGGGAACACCGGGGAGCTGTTTTTT.

V and J are TRBV28 and TRBJ1-4; D gene ambiguous. The CDR3 loop spans 14 amino acids. Trimming removed 5 bases at V and 4 bases at J, with 11 bases between. The V gene's germline CDR1 is MDHEN and CDR2 SYDVKM. The CDR3 here is CASSPLFRNEKLFF. In DNA, the CDR3 is TGTGCCAGCAGTCCCCTTTTCCGTAATGAAAAACTGTTTTTT.

The chain is built from TRBV18 and TRBJ1-1, with D possibly matching TRBD1 (5 bases). Germline CDR1 and CDR2: KGHSH and LQKENI. V gave up 6 bases and J gave up 1 base, with 6 bases separating them. This CDR3 is 12 amino acids long. DNA for the CDR3: TGTGCCAGCTCTCAGGGGAACACTGAAGCTTTCTTT. It is translated as CASSQGNTEAFF.

This sequence joins TRBV6-5 and TRBJ2-1, with 8 positions matching TRBD1. This CDR3 comprises 14 residues. The junction had 4 bases not matched to a gene; V was cut back by 3 bases and J by 6 bases. Looked up from germline, CDR1 is MNHEY and CDR2 is SVGAGI. This chain's CDR3 is CASSYSDRANEQFF. The CDR3 region has the DNA TGTGCCAGCAGTTATTCGGACAGGGCCAATGAGCAGTTCTTC.